Many counts were recorded for the clone carrying this T cell receptor beta chain. Antigen specificity is unknown. These data originate in a study of T-cell memory formation after mild COVID-19. Study results and caveats: Certain responding clones were present in pre-infection memory, suggesting participation of cross-reactive memory. A second wave expanding day 15 to 37 was CD4+-biased; contracting clones were balanced.

5'RACE with constant-segment primers built TCRalpha and TCRbeta cDNA libraries with UMIs. From the 5' RACE reads, TCRdb called clonotypes with MiXCR, one entry per CDR3 protein. The sample yields about 110,000 distinct CDR3 sequences, around 17% seen once. V lost 3 bases and J lost 5; bases outside the gene matches: 7. Germline values: CDR1 SGHRS, CDR2 YFSETQ. The CDR3 length is 14 residues. V and J are TRBV5-1 and TRBJ1-1, with 7 bases identical to TRBD1. The sample comprised PBMCs or a T cell subset sorted from them (not recorded which). The TCR originated in a man aged 18 to 30 who had mild COVID-19 (a few samples of this study predate the infection). Cell type and time point are not known. CDR3: CASSSGTEGTEAFF. CDR3 sequence (DNA): TGCGCCAGCAGCTCCGGGACAGAGGGGACTGAAGCTTTCTTT.